A single sample is the source of the 12 T cell receptor beta chains below, sequenced in a study of blood T cell repertoires in COVID-19. Only in-frame clones appear in the TCRdb table, and some are missing; sequencing was by immunoSEQ multiplex PCR. This repertoire shows around 450,000 clones, less than 95% found once; its top ten account for about 0.57%. Material: PBMCs or T cells enriched from blood (not recorded which). These receptors all come from a young man who had recovered from COVID-19.

This rearrangement joins TRBV5-1 to TRBJ1-2, with 8 bases fitting TRBD1. The V gene end was trimmed by 0 bases and the J gene end by 8 bases; junction bases not matched to a gene: 6. CDR1 and CDR2 (germline): SGHRS, YFSETQ. CDR3 length: 14 residues. This chain's CDR3 is CASSLGTGFDGYTF. The CDR3 coding sequence is TGCGCCAGCAGCTTGGGGACAGGGTTCGACGGCTACACCTTC.

On this clone itself: This sample includes further DNA sequences coding for the same CDR3. The CDR3 region is CASSPGQGNEKLFF. CDR3 in DNA: TGTGCCAGCTCACCGGGACAGGGGAACGAAAAACTGTTTTTT. The genes are TRBV18 and TRBJ1-4, with 10 bases aligning to TRBD1. V lost 3 bases, J lost 8 bases, and 3 bases stayed unmatched. CDR3 size: 14 residues. Germline CDR1 reads KGHSH; CDR2 reads LQKENI.

This chain joins TRBV30 and TRBJ1-6; 7 bases are a match to TRBD1. The V and J ends lost 0 bases and 14 bases, in that order; junction bases with no gene match: 13. CDR3 length: 15 residues. Germline V gives CDR1 GTSNPN, CDR2 SVGIG (reference sequence). Here the CDR3 reads CAWSVRGQGDESLHF. DNA of the CDR3: TGTGCCTGGAGTGTAAGGGGCCAGGGGGATGAATCCCTCCACTTT.

In its sample, this clone was seen a few times. The J gene is TRBJ1-3, the V gene TRBV15, with 7 bases that match TRBD1. CDR1 and CDR2 from the germline V gene are LNHNV and YYDKDF (reference sequence). With 5 bases clipped from V and 2 bases from J, the junction kept 6 bases outside the gene matches. This CDR3 spans 15 amino acids. The CDR3 bases are TGTGCCACCAGCCGCGGGACAGAGCCTGGAAACACCATATATTTT. Its translation: CATSRGTEPGNTIYF.

The chain recombines TRBV27 with TRBJ2-3; D may be TRBD1 (6 bases). V lost 5 bases and J lost 4, with 25 bases in between. Germline CDR1 MNHEY, CDR2 SMNVEV (reference sequence). The length of the CDR3 is 18 residues. This CDR3 reads CASSALGAAFLEPDTQYF. DNA of the CDR3: TGTGCCAGCAGTGCCCTGGGGGCCGCCTTCCTGGAACCAGATACGCAGTATTTT.

This sequence joins TRBV7-9 and TRBJ1-3; TRBD1 aligns across 7 bases. Germline lookup yields CDR1 SEHNR and CDR2 FQNEAQ (reference sequence). The V gene end was trimmed by 3 bases and the J gene end by 7 bases; junction bases not matched to a gene: 3. CDR3 size: 13 residues. CDR3 loop: CASSFLGGNTIYF. DNA of the CDR3: TGTGCCAGCAGCTTCCTAGGGGGCAACACCATATATTTT.

V and J are TRBV6-5 and TRBJ2-7; 9 bases fit TRBD1. Germline assignment: CDR1 MNHEY and CDR2 SVGAGI. This CDR3 has 14 residues. With 9 bases clipped from V and 5 bases from J, the junction kept 11 bases outside the gene matches. Here the CDR3 DNA reads TGTGCCAGTAAGACACAGGGGGCGTTCGACGAGCAGTACTTC. Its protein is CASKTQGAFDEQYF.

The rearrangement joins TRBV4-1 to TRBJ2-2, with D perhaps TRBD1 (6 bases). CDR3 length: 16 residues. Trimming took off 1 base at V and 5 bases at J, with 14 bases between the two ends. From germline, CDR1 is MGHRA and CDR2 YSYEKL. Here the CDR3 DNA reads TGCGCCAGCAGCCAAGGGTCAGGGGCTTGGACCGGGGAGCTGTTTTTT. It specifies CASSQGSGAWTGELFF.

This chain joins TRBV24-1 and TRBJ1-5; 7 bases agree with TRBD1. V shed 6 bases and J 10 bases; nucleotides not matched to a gene: 8. The germline V gene encodes CDR1 KGHDR and CDR2 SFDVKD. CDR3 length: 13 residues. In nucleotides, the CDR3 is TGTGCCACCAGTTTGACAGGGTTGAGACCCCAGCATTTT. Its translation is CATSLTGLRPQHF.

The chain combines TRBV12-3 or TRBV12-4 with TRBJ2-1; D not resolved. The CDR3 has 11 amino acids. V lost 5 bases, J lost 10 bases, and 9 bases lay in between. CDR3 protein: CASSRDVEQFF. DNA for the CDR3: TGTGCCAGCAGTCGCGATGTGGAGCAGTTCTTC.

The genes are TRBV5-4 and TRBJ1-1, with a possible D match to TRBD1 (6 bases). Trimming left V 2 bases short and J 7 bases short, with 27 bases between. Germline V lookup: CDR1 SGHNT, CDR2 YYREEE (reference sequence). This CDR3 spans 18 amino acids. CDR3 sequence: CASSLPFLQGSLEREAFF. CDR3 nucleotides: TGTGCCAGCAGCTTACCTTTCCTACAGGGTTCTTTGGAGCGTGAAGCTTTCTTT. Filled out from reference TRBV5-4 and TRBJ1-1, the complete variable domain reads ETGVTQSPTHLIKTRGQQVTLRCSSQSGHNTVSWYQQALGQGPQFIFQYYREEENGRGNFPPRFSGLQFPNYSSELNVNALELDDSALYLCASSLPFLQGSLEREAFFGQGTRLTVV.

The chain links TRBV20-1 to TRBJ2-7, with a possible D match to TRBD1 (6 bases). The germline V gene has CDR1 DFQATT and CDR2 SNEGSKA (reference sequence). The CDR3 contains 15 residues. Deletions cut 3 bases from V and 0 bases from J, with 15 bases between. The chain's CDR3 is CSASGVGAGSYEQYF. In DNA, the CDR3 is TGCAGTGCTAGTGGTGTGGGGGCGGGCTCCTACGAGCAGTACTTC.